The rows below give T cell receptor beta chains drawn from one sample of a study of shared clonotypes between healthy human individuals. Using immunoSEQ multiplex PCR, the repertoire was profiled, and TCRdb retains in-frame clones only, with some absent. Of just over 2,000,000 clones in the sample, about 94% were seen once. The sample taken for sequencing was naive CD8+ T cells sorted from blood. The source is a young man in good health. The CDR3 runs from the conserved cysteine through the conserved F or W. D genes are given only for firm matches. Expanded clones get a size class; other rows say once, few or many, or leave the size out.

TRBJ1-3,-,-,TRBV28,TGTGCCAGCAGTTCGCCGTCTGGAAACACCATATATTTT,CASSSPSGNTIYF
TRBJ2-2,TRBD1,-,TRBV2,TGTGCCAGCACCCCAGACAGGGGGCGAACCGGGGAGCTGTTTTTT,CASTPDRGRTGELFF
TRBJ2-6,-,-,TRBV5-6,TGTGCCAGCAGCCCAGTTCTGAGCTCTGGGGCCAACGTCCTGACTTTC,CASSPVLSSGANVLTF
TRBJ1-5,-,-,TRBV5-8,TGTGCCACCCAGCTTGGTTGGGGAAACTATAGCAATCAGCCCCAGCATTTT,CATQLGWGNYSNQPQHF
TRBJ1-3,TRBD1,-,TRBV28,TGTGCCAGCAGTCACCGACAGGGTTACTCTGGAAACACCATATATTTT,CASSHRQGYSGNTIYF
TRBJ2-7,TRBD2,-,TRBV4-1,TGCGCCAGCAGCCAACTAGCGGGGAGCTCCTACGAGCAGTACTTC,CASSQLAGSSYEQYF
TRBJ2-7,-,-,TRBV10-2,TGCGCCAGCCGGGGTAGCGGAGGATACTACGAGCAGTACTTC,CASRGSGGYYEQYF
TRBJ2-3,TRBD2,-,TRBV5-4,TGTGCCAGCAGCCAACTAGCGGGGGGTTTCGTCCCGCAAGGAGATACGCAGTATTTT,CASSQLAGGFVPQGDTQYF
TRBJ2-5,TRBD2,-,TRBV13,TGTGCCAGCAGCTTAAGAGTAGCGGGGCCCCAAGAGACCCAGTACTTC,CASSLRVAGPQETQYF
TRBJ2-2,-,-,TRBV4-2,TGTGCCAGCAGCCAAGAGGCGGGACTGTACAACACCGGGGAGCTGTTTTTT,CASSQEAGLYNTGELFF
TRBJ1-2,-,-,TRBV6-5,TGTGCCTCGCGGGGGGACTATGGCTACACCTTC,CASRGDYGYTF
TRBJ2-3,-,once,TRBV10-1,TGCGCCAGCAGTGACCAACAGGGTCCGTTTACGGATACGCAGTATTTT,CASSDQQGPFTDTQYF
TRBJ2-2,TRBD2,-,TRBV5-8,TGTGCCAGCAGCCGGACTAGCGGGAGGGATCGGGAGCTGTTTTTT,CASSRTSGRDRELFF
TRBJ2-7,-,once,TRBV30,TGTGCCTGGAGTGAGGGTAGAGACTACGAGCAGTACTTC,CAWSEGRDYEQYF
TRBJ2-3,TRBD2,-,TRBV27,TGTGCCAGCAGTCCTAATAGCGGGAGTATTGTAGATACGCAGTATTTT,CASSPNSGSIVDTQYF
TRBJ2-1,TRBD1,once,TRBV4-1,TGCGCCAGCAGCCATCTAAACAGGGGGCTAGACAATGAGCAGTTCTTC,CASSHLNRGLDNEQFF
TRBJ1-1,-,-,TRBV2,TGTGCCAGCAGTTCAAAATTACATAGGACGGACACTGAAGCTTTCTTT,CASSSKLHRTDTEAFF
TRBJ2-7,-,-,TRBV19,TGTGCCAGTAGTATAGCGGACAGCTCCTACGAGCAGTACTTC,CASSIADSSYEQYF
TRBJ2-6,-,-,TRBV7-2,TGTGCCAGCAGCTTACTTGGCCGGGTGTTCCCTGGGGCCAACGTCCTGACTTTC,CASSLLGRVFPGANVLTF
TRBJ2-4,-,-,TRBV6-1,TGTGCCAGCAGTGATCCAGGGTTGGCAAAAAACATTCAGTACTTC,CASSDPGLAKNIQYF
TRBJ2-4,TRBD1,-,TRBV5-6,TGTGCCAGCAGCGGGGGGACAGGGGCCTACAGGAACATTCAGTACTTC,CASSGGTGAYRNIQYF
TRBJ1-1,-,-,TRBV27,TGTGCCACCACCCCCGGAGGGTTGAACACTGAAGCTTTCTTT,CATTPGGLNTEAFF
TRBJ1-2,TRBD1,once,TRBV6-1,TGTGCCAGCACCGTGGGACAGGATAACTATGGCTACACCTTC,CASTVGQDNYGYTF